This T cell receptor (beta chain) is drawn from a study of cytomegalovirus exposure and HLA in healthy donors. This CDR3 contains 16 residues. CDR1 and CDR2 from the germline V gene are SGHNT and YYREEE (reference sequence). With V trimmed by 0 bases and J by 4 bases, 7 bases remained unmatched. The PCR employed 60 Vbeta primers together with 13 Jbeta primers. Profiled with immunoSEQ multiplex PCR; TCRdb holds only in-frame clones, not every one. The sample carries about 150,000 clones, approximately 60% recorded once. The table lists this clone with a few counts. The sequenced material came from PBMCs. The chain joins TRBV5-4 to TRBJ2-3; 8 nucleotides align to TRBD2. This TCR was sampled from an older woman in good health and CMV-seropositive. CDR3 DNA sequence: TGTGCCAGCAGCTTGGCTGGCGGGAGGAGGGCAGATACGCAGTATTTT. It specifies CASSLAGGRRADTQYF.